This T cell receptor (beta chain) was observed in a study of T-cell reconstitution after alpha-beta-depleted transplantation in children. Preparing the TCRbeta library involved the use of unique molecular identifiers. TCRdb used MiXCR to reprocess the PCR reads, holding one entry per CDR3 protein. The table has 200,000 to 250,000 distinct CDR3 sequences, around 10% seen once. Trimming took 1 base from V and 0 from J, leaving 14 bases between them. The CDR3 totals 17 residues. CDR1 KGHDR and CDR2 SFDVKD come from the germline V gene. The origin of this receptor is a human donor who donated a stem cell graft to a child with acute lymphoblastic leukemia. The gene calls are TRBV24-1 and TRBJ2-5, with TRBD2 as a possible D gene (6 bases). Material: PBMCs from the stem cell graft donor, obtained from the stem cell graft. CDR3 nucleotide sequence: TGTGCCACCAGTGATTTACACGGGAGAACGTACCAAGAGACCCAGTACTTC. Translated, it gives CATSDLHGRTYQETQYF.